These 9 T cell receptor beta chains were sequenced from one sample in a study of blood T cell repertoires in COVID-19. Profiled with immunoSEQ multiplex PCR; TCRdb holds only in-frame clones, not every one. Among hundreds of thousands of clones listed, about 88% were seen once. Material: PBMCs or T cells enriched from blood (not recorded which). The receptors derive from a woman aged 45-60 years who had recovered from COVID-19.

The genes are TRBV28 and TRBJ2-7; D is possibly TRBD1 (5 bases). CDR3 size: 13 residues. Trimming cost V 6 bases and J 1 base, with 10 bases left between them. Germline V gene data show CDR1 as MDHEN and CDR2 as SYDVKM. CDR3 nucleotide sequence: TGTGCCAGCAGCTCAGGGTATTCCTACGAGCAGTACTTC. This gives the protein CASSSGYSYEQYF.

The chain employs TRBV5-1 and TRBJ1-6, with 10 bases that match TRBD1. The germline CDR1 and CDR2 sequences are SGHRS and YFSETQ. The V gene end was trimmed by 3 bases and the J gene end by 9 bases; junction bases not matched to a gene: 6. CDR3 size: 15 residues. The CDR3 coding sequence is TGCGCCAGCAGCTCAGACGGACAGGGGGTTTCACCCCTCCACTTT. This translates into CASSSDGQGVSPLHF.

The V and J genes are TRBV7-9 and TRBJ1-5; 8 bases fit TRBD1. The J segment lost 5 bases and the V segment lost 3 bases, leaving 3 bases of the junction unmatched. This CDR3 contains 14 residues. Germline values: CDR1 SEHNR, CDR2 FQNEAQ (reference sequence). The CDR3 nucleotides are TGTGCCAGCAGCTTCGGGACAGGTTATCAGCCCCAGCATTTT. Its protein is CASSFGTGYQPQHF. Complete variable domain (other parts from reference TRBV7-9 and TRBJ1-5): DTGVSQNPRHKITKRGQNVTFRCDPISEHNRLYWYRQTLGQGPEFLTYFQNEAQLEKSRLLSDRFSAERPKGSFSTLEIQRTEQGDSAMYLCASSFGTGYQPQHFGDGTRLSIL.

The J gene is TRBJ1-1, the V gene TRBV9; TRBD1 matches at 8 bases. The CDR3 extends over 16 amino acids. The V gene's germline CDR1 is SGDLS and CDR2 YYNGEE. V was clipped by 3 bases and J by 4 bases; unmatched bases: 11. This chain's CDR3 is CASSGTTGAQGTEAFF. CDR3 DNA sequence: TGTGCCAGCAGCGGAACGACAGGGGCCCAGGGCACTGAAGCTTTCTTT.

The CDR3 loop is CASSAGGPIGYTF. CDR3 coding DNA: TGCGCCAGCAGTGCAGGGGGCCCGATTGGCTACACCTTC. V gene TRBV10-1 combines with J gene TRBJ1-2, with 8 bases that match TRBD1. The CDR3 covers 13 residues. The germline gives CDR1 WNHNN, CDR2 SYGVQD (reference sequence). The trim removed 4 bases at V and 7 bases at J, leaving 5 bases unmatched.

The chain recombines TRBV5-6 with TRBJ1-1; D is unresolved. The V gene lost 0 bases and the J gene lost 1 base, with 7 bases spanning the gap. The CDR3 length is 14 residues. Germline-derived CDR1 and CDR2 are SGHDT and YYEEEE. The CDR3 protein is CASSLDNKNTEAFF. CDR3 nucleotide sequence: TGTGCCAGCAGCTTGGACAACAAGAACACTGAAGCTTTCTTT.

V usage is TRBV19 and J usage is TRBJ2-2; TRBD2 matches at 8 bases. The germline CDR1 and CDR2 sequences are LNHDA and SQIVND (reference sequence). CDR3 size: 16 residues. J gave up 6 bases and V 4 bases, and 10 bases lay outside the gene matches. CDR3 residues: CASSKALGTRAGELFF. Written as DNA, the CDR3 is TGTGCCAGTAGTAAGGCCCTCGGGACTAGGGCCGGGGAGCTGTTTTTT.

This clone was seen once. The chain carries TRBV25-1 and TRBJ2-2, with 8 nucleotides matching TRBD1. The ends lost 1 base at V and 1 base at J; junction bases unmatched: 8. This CDR3 has 18 residues. The germline CDR1 and CDR2 sequences are MGHDK and SYGVNS. CDR3 sequence reads: CASSESSGQGENTGELFF. CDR3 DNA: TGTGCCAGCAGTGAATCCTCAGGACAGGGTGAGAACACCGGGGAGCTGTTTTTT. Full variable domain (outside the CDR3, taken from reference TRBV25-1 and TRBJ2-2): EADIYQTPRYLVIGTGKKITLECSQTMGHDKMYWYQQDPGMELHLIHYSYGVNSTEKGDLSSESTVSRIRTEHFPLTLESARPSHTSQYLCASSESSGQGENTGELFFGEGSRLTVL.

The J gene is TRBJ1-2, the V gene TRBV7-2; D uncertain. Germline V gene data show CDR1 as SGHTA and CDR2 as FQGNSA. Trimming took 0 bases from V and 4 from J, leaving 9 bases between them. The CDR3 consists of 14 residues. The CDR3 loop is CASSLALESYGYTF. In nucleotides, the CDR3 is TGTGCCAGCAGCTTAGCGTTAGAAAGCTATGGCTACACCTTC.